This TCR beta chain was retrieved from a study of post-analysis software for immune sequencing data. Across the whole study: Progressive-relapsing, secondary progressive and relapsing-remitting multiple sclerosis were among the disease courses included. General observations from the study: Comparison with controls showed significantly lower normalized Chao1 diversity in multiple sclerosis patients. Controls had lower frequencies than patients of 4 or 5 TRBV segments, which included TRBV5-6, TRBV5-1 and TRBV20-1.

This clonotype was seen a few times. Its matching antigen is unknown. The CDR3 totals 19 residues. CDR1 is SQVTM and CDR2 is ANQGSEA in the germline V gene. Trimming took off 1 base at V and 0 bases at J, with 25 bases between the two ends. Unique-molecular-identifier-tagged TCR beta cDNA libraries were used. TCRdb re-called the PCR reads through MiXCR, storing one row per CDR3 protein. The table includes about 500,000 distinct CDR3 sequences, approximately 46% detected once. The genes are TRBV29-1 and TRBJ2-7, with D possibly TRBD1 on 6 matching bases. The sequenced material came from blood. The clonotype comes from a girl aged 5 to 17 with multiple sclerosis. The CDR3 sequence is CSVEVSTGPRVTNSYEQYF. CDR3 sequence (DNA): TGCAGCGTTGAAGTTTCGACAGGCCCCAGGGTTACGAACTCCTACGAGCAGTACTTC.